By sample share, the clone carrying this T cell receptor beta chain is medium-sized. Its specificity is unknown. These data belong to a study of cytomegalovirus exposure and HLA in healthy donors. Study background: Genotyping of some 390 donors showed that roughly 83% belonged to the Caucasian-associated ancestry cluster. Study results and limitations: Reports indicated that the classifier achieved high specificity and sensitivity in diagnosing cytomegalovirus status. CMV serostatus was the only immune exposure information that was available.

A multiplex PCR was run with 60 Vbeta primers and 13 Jbeta primers. How the authors handled the data: Later analysis identified tens of millions of unique TCR beta chains, 8.5 million to 13 million shared. Here immunoSEQ multiplex PCR was the method, and the copy in TCRdb shows in-frame clones only, minus some. V, J and clone size reflect that table, while D and trimming were determined from the DNA. Of under 65,000 clones listed, around 82% are singletons. The receptor was derived from a young woman in good health and CMV-seronegative. Sequencing used PBMCs.

The DNA for the CDR3 is TGTGCCAGCCAGGACAGGGCAGGGGAATCAGATACGCAGTATTTT. This codes for CASQDRAGESDTQYF. The chain employs TRBV6-4 and TRBJ2-3; 8 bases map to TRBD1. Germline assignment: CDR1 MRHNA and CDR2 SNTAGT. The CDR3 totals 15 residues. V shed 8 bases, J shed 4 bases, and the junction held 11 bases outside the gene matches.